This T cell receptor (beta chain) was identified during a study of OX40 agonist ivuxolimab in advanced cancers. Germline V gene lookup returns CDR1 MNHEY and CDR2 SMNVEV (reference sequence). J lost 6 bases, V lost 0 bases, and 5 bases had no gene match. The CDR3 has 17 residues. The sampling schedule covered blood at baseline, cycle 4 day 1, and cycle 7 day 1. TCRdb's table, derived via immunoSEQ multiplex PCR, lists solely in-frame clones and lacks some. This table holds roughly 40,000 clones, less than 95% found once. This sample comprised CD4+ or CD8+ T cells sorted from blood, obtained in a trial of the OX40 agonist ivuxolimab. The receptor was isolated from an adult with an advanced solid tumor such as melanoma, head and neck, liver or kidney cancer. V and J are TRBV27 and TRBJ2-2; 12 bases fit TRBD2. CDR3 coding DNA: TGTGCCAGCAGTTTATCGATGACTAGCGGGAGCCCCGGGGAGCTGTTTTTT. It codes for CASSLSMTSGSPGELFF.